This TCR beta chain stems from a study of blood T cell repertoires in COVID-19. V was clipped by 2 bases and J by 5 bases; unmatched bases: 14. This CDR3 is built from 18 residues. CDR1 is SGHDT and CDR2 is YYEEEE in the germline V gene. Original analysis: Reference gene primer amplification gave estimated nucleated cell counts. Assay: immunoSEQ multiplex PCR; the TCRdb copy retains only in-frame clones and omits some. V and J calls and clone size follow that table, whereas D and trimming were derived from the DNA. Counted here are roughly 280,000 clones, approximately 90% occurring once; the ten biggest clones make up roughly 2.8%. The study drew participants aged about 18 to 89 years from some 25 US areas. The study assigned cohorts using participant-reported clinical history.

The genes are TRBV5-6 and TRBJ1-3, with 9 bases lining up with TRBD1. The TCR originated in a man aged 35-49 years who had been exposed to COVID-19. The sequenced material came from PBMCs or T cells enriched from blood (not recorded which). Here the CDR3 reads CASSLKGQGRFLRNTIYF. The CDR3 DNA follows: TGTGCCAGCAGCTTAAAGGGACAGGGCCGTTTTTTAAGAAACACCATATATTTT.